The 7 T cell receptor beta chains below come from one sample, sequenced in a study of T cell responses to AZD1222 COVID-19 vaccine. The repertoire was sequenced with immunoSEQ multiplex PCR; TCRdb's copy has only in-frame clones and lacks some. The sample consists of about 150,000 clones, 75% to 85% of them appearing once. The source was peripheral blood, collected 28 days after the second dose of the MenACWY control vaccine. The receptors derive from an adult who received the MenACWY meningococcal vaccine as a control.

This chain joins TRBV19 and TRBJ1-4, with a tentative D call TRBD1 (5 bases). The length of the CDR3 is 15 residues. Germline V gene sequence: CDR1 LNHDA, CDR2 SQIVND (reference sequence). Trimming took off 3 bases at V and 3 bases at J, with 11 bases between the two ends. CDR3 region: CASSMRGAANEKLFF. The CDR3 DNA is TGTGCCAGTAGTATGAGAGGGGCCGCTAATGAAAAACTGTTTTTT.

The V call is TRBV9, the J call TRBJ2-3, with 13 bases aligning to TRBD2. V dropped 5 bases and J dropped 4; count of bases not matched to a gene: 7. The CDR3 length is 16 residues. Germline V CDR1 and CDR2: SGDLS, YYNGEE. The CDR3 DNA reads TGTGCCAGCAGTCCGGGACTAGCGGGAAGGGCAGATACGCAGTATTTT. It specifies CASSPGLAGRADTQYF.

In its sample, this clone was seen once. The rearrangement uses TRBV6-4 and TRBJ1-1, with 7 nucleotides matching TRBD1. The CDR3 contains 15 residues. Germline lookup yields CDR1 MRHNA and CDR2 SNTAGT. With 0 bases clipped from V and 5 bases from J, the junction kept 6 bases outside the gene matches. The CDR3 DNA reads as TGTGCCAGCAGTGACTCGAGACAGGGCAGGACTGAAGCTTTCTTT. This codes for CASSDSRQGRTEAFF.

V and J are TRBV19 and TRBJ1-2; D is perhaps TRBD1 (5 bases). CDR1 is LNHDA and CDR2 is SQIVND in the germline V gene (reference sequence). The CDR3 runs 17 residues. Between the trimmed V and J ends, which lost 1 base and 4 bases, there was a span of 19 bases. This chain's CDR3 is CASSIGGAGLLGYGYTF. For the CDR3, the DNA is TGTGCCAGTAGTATAGGGGGCGCTGGCCTGCTCGGCTATGGCTACACCTTC.

The V and J genes are TRBV19 and TRBJ1-1, with a tentative D call TRBD1 (5 bases). CDR3 length: 16 residues. Trimming pared 6 bases from V and 4 bases from J, leaving 21 bases between. Germline CDR1 reads LNHDA; CDR2 reads SQIVND (reference sequence). CDR3 nucleotide sequence: TGTGCCAGTAGGAACCGGGACTCCACATCGGGCACTGAAGCTTTCTTT. It translates to CASRNRDSTSGTEAFF. Drawing the rest from reference TRBV19 and TRBJ1-1, the complete variable domain is DGGITQSPKYLFRKEGQNVTLSCEQNLNHDAMYWYRQDPGQGLRLIYYSQIVNDFQKGDIAEGYSVSREKKESFPLTVTSAQKNPTAFYLCASRNRDSTSGTEAFFGQGTRLTVV.

This clone was counted between two and nine times. The chain is built from TRBV18 and TRBJ2-7, with D tentatively TRBD1 (5 bases). Germline CDR1 and CDR2: KGHSH and LQKENI. The ends were cut back, 4 bases at V and 3 bases at J, with 10 bases in the middle. The CDR3 has 13 residues. The CDR3 DNA reads TGTGCCAGCTCACTCCTAGACAGCTACGAGCAGTACTTC. It translates to CASSLLDSYEQYF.

CDR3 nucleotide sequence: TGTGCCAGCTTCAGACTAGCGGGAGATGAGCAGTTCTTC. Its protein product is CASFRLAGDEQFF. This chain uses TRBV27 with TRBJ2-1, with 12 bases matching TRBD2. J gave up 8 bases and V 8 bases, and 4 bases lay outside the gene matches. This CDR3 has 13 residues. Germline CDR1 MNHEY, CDR2 SMNVEV (reference sequence).